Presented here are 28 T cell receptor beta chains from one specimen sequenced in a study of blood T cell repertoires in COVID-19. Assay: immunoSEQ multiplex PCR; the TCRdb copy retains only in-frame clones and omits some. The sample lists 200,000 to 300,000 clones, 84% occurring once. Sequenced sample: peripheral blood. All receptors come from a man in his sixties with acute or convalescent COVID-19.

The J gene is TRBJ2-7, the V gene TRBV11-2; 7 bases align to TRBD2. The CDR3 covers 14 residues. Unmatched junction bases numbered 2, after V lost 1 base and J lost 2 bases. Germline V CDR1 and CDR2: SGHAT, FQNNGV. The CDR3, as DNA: TGTGCCAGCAGCTTAGCGGGGGGACCCTACGAGCAGTACTTC. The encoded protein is CASSLAGGPYEQYF.

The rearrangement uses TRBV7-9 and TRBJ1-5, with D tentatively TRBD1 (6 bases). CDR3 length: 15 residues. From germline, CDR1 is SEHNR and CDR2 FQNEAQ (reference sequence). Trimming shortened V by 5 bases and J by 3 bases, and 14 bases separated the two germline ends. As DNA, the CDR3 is TGTGCCAGCAGCCTCGCGGACAGAGACAATCAGCCCCAGCATTTT. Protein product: CASSLADRDNQPQHF. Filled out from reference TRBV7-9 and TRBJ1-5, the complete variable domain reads DTGVSQNPRHKITKRGQNVTFRCDPISEHNRLYWYRQTLGQGPEFLTYFQNEAQLEKSRLLSDRFSAERPKGSFSTLEIQRTEQGDSAMYLCASSLADRDNQPQHFGDGTRLSIL.

CDR3 sequence reads: CSASAQDSTNTGELFF. DNA of the CDR3: TGCAGTGCTAGTGCGCAGGACAGCACGAACACCGGGGAGCTGTTTTTT. The rearrangement uses TRBV20-1 and TRBJ2-2; D is possibly TRBD1 (6 bases). V lost 3 bases, J lost 0 bases, and 14 bases lay in between. The CDR3 has 16 residues. Germline V gene data show CDR1 as DFQATT and CDR2 as SNEGSKA (reference sequence).

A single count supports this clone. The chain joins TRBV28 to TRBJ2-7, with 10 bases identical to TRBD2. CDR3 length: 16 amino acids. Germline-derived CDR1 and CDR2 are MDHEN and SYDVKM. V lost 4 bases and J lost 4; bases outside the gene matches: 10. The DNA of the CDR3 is TGTGCCAGCAGTTCTGAAGCGGGAGGGACTTTTTACGAGCAGTACTTC. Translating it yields CASSSEAGGTFYEQYF.

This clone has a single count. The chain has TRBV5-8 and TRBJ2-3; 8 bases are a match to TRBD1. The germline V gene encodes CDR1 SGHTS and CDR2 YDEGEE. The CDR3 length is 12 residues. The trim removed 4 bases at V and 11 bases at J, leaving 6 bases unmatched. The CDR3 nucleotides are TGTGCCAGCAGCACCGACAGGGGAGAGCAGTATTTT. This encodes CASSTDRGEQYF. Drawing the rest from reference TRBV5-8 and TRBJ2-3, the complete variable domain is EAGVTQSPTHLIKTRGQQATLRCSPISGHTSVYWYQQALGLGLQFLLWYDEGEERNRGNFPPRFSGRQFPNYSSELNVNALELEDSALYLCASSTDRGEQYFGPGTRLTVL.

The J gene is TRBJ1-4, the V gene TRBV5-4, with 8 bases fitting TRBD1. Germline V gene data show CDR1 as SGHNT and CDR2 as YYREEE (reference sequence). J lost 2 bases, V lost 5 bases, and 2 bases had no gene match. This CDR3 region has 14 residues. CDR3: CASRRTGTNEKLFF. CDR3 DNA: TGTGCCAGCAGACGGACAGGGACTAATGAAAAACTGTTTTTT. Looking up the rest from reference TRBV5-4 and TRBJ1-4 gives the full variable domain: ETGVTQSPTHLIKTRGQQVTLRCSSQSGHNTVSWYQQALGQGPQFIFQYYREEENGRGNFPPRFSGLQFPNYSSELNVNALELDDSALYLCASRRTGTNEKLFFGSGTQLSVL.

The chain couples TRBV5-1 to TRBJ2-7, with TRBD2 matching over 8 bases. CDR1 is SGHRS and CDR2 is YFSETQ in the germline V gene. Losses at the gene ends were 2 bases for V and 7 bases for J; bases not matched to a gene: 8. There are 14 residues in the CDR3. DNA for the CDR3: TGCGCCAGCAGCTTTAGCGGGGCGCATCGGGAGCAGTACTTC. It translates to CASSFSGAHREQYF.

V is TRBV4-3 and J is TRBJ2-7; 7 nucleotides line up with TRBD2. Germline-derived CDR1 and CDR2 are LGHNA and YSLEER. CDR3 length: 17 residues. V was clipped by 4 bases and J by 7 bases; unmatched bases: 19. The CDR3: CASSPRAGESPVSEQYF. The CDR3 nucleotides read TGCGCCAGCAGCCCTCGTGCGGGGGAGTCCCCTGTTAGTGAGCAGTACTTC.

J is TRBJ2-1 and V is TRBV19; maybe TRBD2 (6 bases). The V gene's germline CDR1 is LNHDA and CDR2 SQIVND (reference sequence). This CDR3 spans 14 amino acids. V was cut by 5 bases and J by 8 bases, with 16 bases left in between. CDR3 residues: CASSGRGTPHEQFF. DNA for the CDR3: TGTGCCAGTAGTGGCCGGGGGACCCCCCATGAGCAGTTCTTC.

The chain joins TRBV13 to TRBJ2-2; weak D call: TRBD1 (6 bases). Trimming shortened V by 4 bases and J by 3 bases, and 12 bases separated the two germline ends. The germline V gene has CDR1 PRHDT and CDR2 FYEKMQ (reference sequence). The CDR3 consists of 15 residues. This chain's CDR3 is CASSYRTDYTGELFF. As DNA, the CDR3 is TGTGCCAGCAGCTATCGGACAGATTACACCGGGGAGCTGTTTTTT.

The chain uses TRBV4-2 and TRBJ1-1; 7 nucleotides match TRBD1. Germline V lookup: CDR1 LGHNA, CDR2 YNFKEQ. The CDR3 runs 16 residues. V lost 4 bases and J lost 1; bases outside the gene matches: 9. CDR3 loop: CASSRSTGAPNTEAFF. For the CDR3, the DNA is TGTGCCAGCAGCCGATCCACAGGGGCACCGAACACTGAAGCTTTCTTT.

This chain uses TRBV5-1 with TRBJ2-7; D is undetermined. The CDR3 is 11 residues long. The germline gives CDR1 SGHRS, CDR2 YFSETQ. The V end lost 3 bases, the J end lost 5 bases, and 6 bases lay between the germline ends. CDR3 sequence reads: CASSSSHEQYF. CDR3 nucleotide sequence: TGCGCCAGCAGCTCTTCCCACGAGCAGTACTTC.

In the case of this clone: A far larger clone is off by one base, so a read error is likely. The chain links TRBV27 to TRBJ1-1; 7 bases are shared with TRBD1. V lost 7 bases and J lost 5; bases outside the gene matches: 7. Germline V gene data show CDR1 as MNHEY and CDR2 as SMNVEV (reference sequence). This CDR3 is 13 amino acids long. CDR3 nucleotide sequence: TGTGCCAGCACCTCGTCAGGGGGGACTGAAGCTTTCTTT. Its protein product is CASTSSGGTEAFF.

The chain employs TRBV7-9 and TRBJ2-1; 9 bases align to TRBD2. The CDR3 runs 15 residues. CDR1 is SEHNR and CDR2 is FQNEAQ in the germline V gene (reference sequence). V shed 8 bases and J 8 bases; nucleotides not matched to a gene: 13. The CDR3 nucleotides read TGTGCCAGCGCGAGCCCCGCGGGGGGGTCCCATGAGCAGTTCTTC. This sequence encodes CASASPAGGSHEQFF.

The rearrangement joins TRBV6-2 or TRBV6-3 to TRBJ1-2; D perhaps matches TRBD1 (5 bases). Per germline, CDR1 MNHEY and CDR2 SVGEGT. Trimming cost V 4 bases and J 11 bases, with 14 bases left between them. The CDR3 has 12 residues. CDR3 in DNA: TGTGCCAGCAGTTCTCAGGGTGCGGTATACACCTTC. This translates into CASSSQGAVYTF.

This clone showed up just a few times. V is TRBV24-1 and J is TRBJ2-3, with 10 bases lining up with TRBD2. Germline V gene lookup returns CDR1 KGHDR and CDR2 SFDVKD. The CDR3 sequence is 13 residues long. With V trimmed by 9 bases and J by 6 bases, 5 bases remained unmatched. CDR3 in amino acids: CATGAGGQDTQYF. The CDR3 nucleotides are TGTGCCACCGGAGCGGGGGGGCAGGATACGCAGTATTTT.

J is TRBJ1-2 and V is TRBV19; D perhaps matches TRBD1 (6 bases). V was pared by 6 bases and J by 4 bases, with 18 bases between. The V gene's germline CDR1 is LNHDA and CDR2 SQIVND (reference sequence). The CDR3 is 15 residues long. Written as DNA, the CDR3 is TGTGCCAGTAGCCCCGGGTGGGGGCAGGGCTATGGCTACACCTTC. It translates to CASSPGWGQGYGYTF.

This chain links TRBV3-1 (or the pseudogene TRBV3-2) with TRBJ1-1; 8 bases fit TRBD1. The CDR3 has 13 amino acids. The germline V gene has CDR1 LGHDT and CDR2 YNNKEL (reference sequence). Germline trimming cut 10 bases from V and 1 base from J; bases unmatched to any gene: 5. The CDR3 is CATRGRGNTEAFF. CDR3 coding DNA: TGTGCCACCAGGGGGCGCGGGAACACTGAAGCTTTCTTT.

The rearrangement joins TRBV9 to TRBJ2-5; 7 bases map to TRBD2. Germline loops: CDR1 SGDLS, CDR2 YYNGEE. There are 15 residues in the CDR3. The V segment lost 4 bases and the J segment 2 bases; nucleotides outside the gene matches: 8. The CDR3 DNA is TGTGCCAGCAGCCCCTGGGGAGGGGAACAAGAGACCCAGTACTTC. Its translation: CASSPWGGEQETQYF.

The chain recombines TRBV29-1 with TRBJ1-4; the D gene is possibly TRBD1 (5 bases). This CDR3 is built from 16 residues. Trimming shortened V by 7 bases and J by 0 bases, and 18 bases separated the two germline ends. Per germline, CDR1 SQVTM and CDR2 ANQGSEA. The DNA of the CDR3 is TGCAGCGCCCAAGTGGGGGGACCGGCAACTAATGAAAAACTGTTTTTT. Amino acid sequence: CSAQVGGPATNEKLFF.

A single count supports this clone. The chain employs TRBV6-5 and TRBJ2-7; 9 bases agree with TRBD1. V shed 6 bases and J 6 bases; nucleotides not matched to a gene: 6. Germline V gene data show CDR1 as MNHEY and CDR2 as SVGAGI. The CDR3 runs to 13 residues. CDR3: CASRRDRASEQYF. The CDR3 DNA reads TGTGCCAGCAGGAGGGACAGGGCTTCCGAGCAGTACTTC.

The CDR3 DNA sequence: TGTGCCAGCAGTTACTCGACCTTATCGGGGTTTGGCTACACCTTC. Its protein is CASSYSTLSGFGYTF. The V gene is TRBV6-5, the J gene TRBJ1-2, with D unclear. The CDR3 runs to 15 residues. V lost 0 bases, J lost 7 bases, and 15 bases lay in between. Germline CDR1 and CDR2: MNHEY and SVGAGI.

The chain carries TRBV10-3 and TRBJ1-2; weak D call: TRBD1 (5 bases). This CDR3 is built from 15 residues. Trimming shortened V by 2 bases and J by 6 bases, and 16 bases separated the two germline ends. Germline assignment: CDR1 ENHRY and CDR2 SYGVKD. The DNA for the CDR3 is TGTGCCATCAGTGAGGCGGGGGACGGAGGGAATGGCTACACCTTC. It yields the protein CAISEAGDGGNGYTF.

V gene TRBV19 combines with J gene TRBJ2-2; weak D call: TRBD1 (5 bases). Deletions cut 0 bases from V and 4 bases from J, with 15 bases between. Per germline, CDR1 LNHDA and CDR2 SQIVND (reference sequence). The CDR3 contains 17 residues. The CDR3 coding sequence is TGTGCCAGTAGTATAGATTTTGACAGTAGACCCACCGGGGAGCTGTTTTTT. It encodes CASSIDFDSRPTGELFF.

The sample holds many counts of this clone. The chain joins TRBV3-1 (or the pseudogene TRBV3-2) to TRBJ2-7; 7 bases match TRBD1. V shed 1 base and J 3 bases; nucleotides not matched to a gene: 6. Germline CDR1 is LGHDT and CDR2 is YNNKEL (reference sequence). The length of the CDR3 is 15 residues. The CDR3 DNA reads TGTGCCAGCAGCCAAGTCCGGGACAGCGTCTACGAGCAGTACTTC. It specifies CASSQVRDSVYEQYF.

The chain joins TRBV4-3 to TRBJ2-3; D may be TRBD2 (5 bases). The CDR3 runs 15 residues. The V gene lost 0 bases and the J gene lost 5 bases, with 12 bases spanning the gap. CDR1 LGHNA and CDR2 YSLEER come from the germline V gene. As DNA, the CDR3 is TGCGCCAGCAGCCAAGACCGTTGGGGAGAAGATACGCAGTATTTT. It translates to CASSQDRWGEDTQYF.

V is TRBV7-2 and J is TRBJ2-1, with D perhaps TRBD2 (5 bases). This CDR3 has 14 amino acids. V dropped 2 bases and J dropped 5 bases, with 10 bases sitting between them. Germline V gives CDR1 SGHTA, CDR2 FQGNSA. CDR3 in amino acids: CASSLSPSNNEQFF. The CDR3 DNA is TGTGCCAGCAGCTTATCCCCTAGCAACAATGAGCAGTTCTTC.

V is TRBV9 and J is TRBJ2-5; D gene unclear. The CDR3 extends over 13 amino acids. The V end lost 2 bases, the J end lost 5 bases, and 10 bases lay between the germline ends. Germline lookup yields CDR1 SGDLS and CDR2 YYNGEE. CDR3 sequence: CASSVRISETQYF. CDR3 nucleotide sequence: TGTGCCAGCAGCGTCAGGATTTCGGAGACCCAGTACTTC.